A single sample gave rise to the 18 T cell receptor beta chains below, sequenced in a study of cytomegalovirus exposure and HLA in healthy donors. PCR involved 60 Vbeta and 13 Jbeta primers. Assay used: immunoSEQ multiplex PCR; TCRdb lists only in-frame clones, some missing. Of about 130,000 clones in the sample, about 80% were seen once. Sequencing was carried out using PBMCs. The receptors were sampled from a woman aged 45-60 years in good health and CMV-seronegative.

This rearrangement joins TRBV19 to TRBJ2-1; D may be TRBD2 (6 bases). The CDR3 is 15 amino acids. The germline gives CDR1 LNHDA, CDR2 SQIVND (reference sequence). Trimming stripped 3 bases from V and 9 bases from J, with 18 bases between. CDR3 sequence reads: CASSITPLRDGEQFF. CDR3 coding DNA: TGTGCCAGTAGTATTACCCCACTGCGGGACGGTGAGCAGTTCTTC.

This clone has only one observation. The rearrangement joins TRBV27 to TRBJ2-3; a weak D match, TRBD2 (5 bases). This CDR3 is built from 15 residues. V shed 6 bases and J shed 0 bases, with 13 bases lying between them. Germline loops: CDR1 MNHEY, CDR2 SMNVEV (reference sequence). The CDR3 loop is CASSPSGTSTDTQYF. CDR3 coding DNA: TGTGCCAGCAGCCCAAGCGGAACTAGCACAGATACGCAGTATTTT.

This clone was counted between two and nine times. The chain recombines TRBV28 with TRBJ1-4, with a possible D match to TRBD1 (6 bases). The V end was cut by 6 bases, the J end by 3 bases, with 8 bases between. Germline V CDR1 and CDR2: MDHEN, SYDVKM. This CDR3 region has 13 residues. CDR3 region: CASRGAANEKLFF. Written as DNA, the CDR3 is TGTGCCAGCAGGGGGGCAGCTAATGAAAAACTGTTTTTT.

The chain carries TRBV7-9 and TRBJ2-5; D is possibly TRBD1 (6 bases). Germline CDR1 reads SEHNR; CDR2 reads FQNEAQ (reference sequence). The germline V and J ends were trimmed by 5 bases and 5 bases, with 18 bases remaining between them. CDR3 length: 15 residues. The CDR3 nucleotides read TGTGCCAGCAGCAGGCGACAGGAGCACTCGGAGACCCAGTACTTC. Translating it yields CASSRRQEHSETQYF.

This clone was counted a few times. The chain is built from TRBV6-5 and TRBJ2-7, with no clear D. V lost 5 bases, J lost 3 bases, and 11 bases lay in between. The CDR3 runs to 13 residues. Germline lookup yields CDR1 MNHEY and CDR2 SVGAGI. The CDR3 sequence: CASSLAQFYEQYF. CDR3 bases: TGTGCCAGCAGTCTCGCCCAGTTCTACGAGCAGTACTTC.

The chain carries TRBV19 and TRBJ1-1; no clear D gene. In germline, CDR1 is LNHDA, CDR2 SQIVND (reference sequence). V was cut by 6 bases and J by 1 base, with 9 bases left in between. The CDR3 is made up of 13 amino acids. CDR3 DNA sequence: TGTGCCAGTAGCTCGAGGCAGAACACTGAAGCTTTCTTT. The encoded protein is CASSSRQNTEAFF. The variable domain in full, with the rest retrieved from reference TRBV19 and TRBJ1-1, is DGGITQSPKYLFRKEGQNVTLSCEQNLNHDAMYWYRQDPGQGLRLIYYSQIVNDFQKGDIAEGYSVSREKKESFPLTVTSAQKNPTAFYLCASSSRQNTEAFFGQGTRLTVV.

The chain combines TRBV19 with TRBJ2-7; tentative D call: TRBD1 (5 bases). Germline V gene sequence: CDR1 LNHDA, CDR2 SQIVND (reference sequence). This CDR3 contains 15 residues. The V end was cut by 3 bases, the J end by 2 bases, with 14 bases between. DNA of the CDR3: TGTGCCAGTAGTATCCTGGGGCAGCCCGCCTACGAGCAGTACTTC. Amino acids: CASSILGQPAYEQYF.

This chain connects TRBV28 to TRBJ2-7, with TRBD1 as a possible D gene (6 bases). V lost 7 bases to trimming and J lost 2 bases, with 15 bases between them. The length of the CDR3 is 14 residues. Germline lookup yields CDR1 MDHEN and CDR2 SYDVKM. CDR3 sequence: CASTTTGTPYEQYF. The DNA of the CDR3 is TGTGCCAGCACCACCACAGGGACCCCCTACGAGCAGTACTTC. Together with reference TRBV28 and TRBJ2-7, the CDR3 gives the full variable domain: DVKVTQSSRYLVKRTGEKVFLECVQDMDHENMFWYRQDPGLGLRLIYFSYDVKMKEKGDIPEGYSVSREKKERFSLILESASTNQTSMYLCASTTTGTPYEQYFGPGTRLTVT.

The rearrangement links TRBV4-2 to TRBJ1-4; TRBD1 matches 10 bases. With V trimmed by 5 bases and J by 3 bases, 3 bases remained unmatched. The CDR3 contains 15 residues. Germline loops: CDR1 LGHNA, CDR2 YNFKEQ. Here the CDR3 DNA reads TGTGCCAGCAGCGGAGGGACAGGGGCTAATGAAAAACTGTTTTTT. This translates into CASSGGTGANEKLFF.

The chain employs TRBV10-3 and TRBJ1-1; 8 bases line up with TRBD1. The V gene end was trimmed by 4 bases and the J gene end by 0 bases; junction bases not matched to a gene: 1. CDR3 length equals 14 residues. Germline V CDR1 and CDR2: ENHRY, SYGVKD. The DNA of the CDR3 is TGTGCCATCAGTGGGGGACAGGTGAACACTGAAGCTTTCTTT. Its translation: CAISGGQVNTEAFF.

A single count supports this clone. V gene TRBV19 combines with J gene TRBJ2-7; the D gene is possibly TRBD2 (6 bases). Trimming took 7 bases from V and 6 from J, leaving 13 bases between them. CDR1 LNHDA and CDR2 SQIVND come from the germline V gene (reference sequence). This CDR3 has 12 amino acids. The CDR3 loop reads CASKGGTCEQYV. The CDR3 nucleotides read TGTGCCAGTAAGGGCGGGACTTGCGAGCAGTACGTC.

The J gene is TRBJ2-7, the V gene TRBV5-6, with 7 nucleotides matching TRBD2. Germline V lookup: CDR1 SGHDT, CDR2 YYEEEE. The CDR3 totals 14 residues. The ends lost 4 bases at V and 2 bases at J; junction bases unmatched: 6. The CDR3, as DNA: TGTGCCAGCAGCCCTGTGGGAGGGACCTACGAGCAGTACTTC. This gives the protein CASSPVGGTYEQYF.

This CDR3 is CASSQEAGLGSYNEQFF. The CDR3 coding sequence is TGTGCCAGCAGCCAAGAAGCAGGACTGGGATCCTACAATGAGCAGTTCTTC. This chain links TRBV4-2 with TRBJ2-1, with D possibly being TRBD2 (5 bases). Germline V gene lookup returns CDR1 LGHNA and CDR2 YNFKEQ. CDR3 length equals 17 residues. With 0 bases removed from V and 1 base from J, the gap between germline ends came to 13 bases.

In DNA, the CDR3 is TGCGCCAGCAGCCGCACTGGAGATCAGCCCCAGCATTTT. This translates into CASSRTGDQPQHF. This chain connects TRBV5-1 to TRBJ1-5; no definite D call. Germline-derived CDR1 and CDR2 are SGHRS and YFSETQ. Trimming left V 4 bases short and J 5 bases short, with 10 bases between. This CDR3 contains 13 residues.

Of note for this clone: An end of the junction differs from the germline gene, which may be a read error. The V call is TRBV25-1, the J call TRBJ1-5, with a possible D match to TRBD1 (6 bases). The germline V gene encodes CDR1 MGHDK and CDR2 SYGVNS. This CDR3 contains 15 residues. CDR3 residues: CASSATGSGNQPQNF. DNA of the CDR3: TGTGCCAGCAGTGCTACAGGGTCGGGCAATCAGCCCCAGAATTTT.

The chain couples TRBV7-2 to TRBJ2-1, with 13 bases lining up with TRBD2. CDR1 is SGHTA and CDR2 is FQGNSA in the germline V gene. V shed 4 bases, J shed 0 bases, and the junction held 9 bases outside the gene matches. CDR3 length equals 19 residues. CDR3 protein: CASSSQGTSGVSSYNEQFF. The CDR3 DNA reads TGTGCCAGCAGCTCTCAGGGGACTAGCGGGGTTAGCTCCTACAATGAGCAGTTCTTC.

The chain uses TRBV2 and TRBJ2-1; TRBD1 agrees at 8 bases. This CDR3 is built from 16 residues. V lost 3 bases to trimming and J lost 0 bases; unmatched junction nucleotides: 4. Per the germline V gene, CDR1 is SNHLY and CDR2 is FYNNEI. CDR3: CASSDRTGSSYNEQFF. The CDR3 DNA is TGTGCCAGCAGTGATCGGACAGGGAGCTCCTACAATGAGCAGTTCTTC.

The chain uses TRBV7-2 and TRBJ1-2; D possibly corresponds to TRBD1 (6 bases). Germline assignment: CDR1 SGHTA and CDR2 FQGNSA. Trimming stripped 3 bases from V and 4 bases from J, with 12 bases between. CDR3 length: 14 amino acids. CDR3 bases: TGTGCCAGCAGCTTTATCTCGGACAGCTATGGCTACACCTTC. Translation gives CASSFISDSYGYTF.